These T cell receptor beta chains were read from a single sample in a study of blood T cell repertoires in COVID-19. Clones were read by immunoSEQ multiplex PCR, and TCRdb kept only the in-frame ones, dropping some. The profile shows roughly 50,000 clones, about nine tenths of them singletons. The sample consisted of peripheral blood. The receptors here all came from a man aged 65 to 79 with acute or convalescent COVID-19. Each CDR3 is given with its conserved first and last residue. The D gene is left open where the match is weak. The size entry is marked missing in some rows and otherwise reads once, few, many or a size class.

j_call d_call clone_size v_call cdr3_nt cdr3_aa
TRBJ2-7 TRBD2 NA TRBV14 TGTGCCAGCAGCCAGGGGGCTAGCGGGATCTACGAGCAGTACTTC CASSQGASGIYEQYF
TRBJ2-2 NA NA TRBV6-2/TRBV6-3 TGTGCCAGCAGTTCCCAGGGTTACGCCGGGGAGCTGTTTTTT CASSSQGYAGELFF
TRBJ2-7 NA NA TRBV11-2 TGTGCCAGCAGCATTGGGACTGGGGAGCAGTACTTC CASSIGTGEQYF
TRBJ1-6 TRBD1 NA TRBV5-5 TGTGCCAGCAGCGGAGCCGGGACAGGGGTCAATTCACCCCTCCACTTT CASSGAGTGVNSPLHF
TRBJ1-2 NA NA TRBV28 TGTGCCAGCAGTTTACTAGAGAGGAACTATGGCTACACCTTC CASSLLERNYGYTF
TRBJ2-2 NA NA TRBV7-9 TGTGCCAGCAGCCCCCTCTCAGGGGCGAACACCGGGGAGCTGTTTTTT CASSPLSGANTGELFF
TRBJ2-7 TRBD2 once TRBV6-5 TGTGCCAGCAGAAGACTAGCGGGAGAGAACGAGCAGTACTTC CASRRLAGENEQYF
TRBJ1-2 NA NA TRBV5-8 TGTGCCAGCAGCTTCGAGGGCGGCGCTAACTATGGCTACACCTTC CASSFEGGANYGYTF
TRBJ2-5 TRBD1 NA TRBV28 TGTGCCAGCACGTCTCCAACAGGGGAGTTAGGAGAGACCCAGTACTTC CASTSPTGELGETQYF
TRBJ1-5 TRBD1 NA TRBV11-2 TGTGCCAGCGGTAGGGGACAGGGAAATCAGCCCCAGCATTTT CASGRGQGNQPQHF
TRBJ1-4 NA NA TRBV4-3 TGCGCCAGCAGCCAAGAGAGGGTGTATTCTGAAAAACTGTTTTTT CASSQERVYSEKLFF
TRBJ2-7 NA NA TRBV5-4 TGTGCCAGCAGCGGGGCAGCATCCTACGAGCAGTACTTC CASSGAASYEQYF
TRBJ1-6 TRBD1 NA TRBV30 TGTGCCTGGCGAAGCGGGGGACAGGGAATAGTAGGGCGTAATTCACCCCTCCACTTT CAWRSGGQGIVGRNSPLHF
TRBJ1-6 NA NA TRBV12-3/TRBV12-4 TGTGCCAGCAGTTTGTTAGATTCACCCCTCCACTTT CASSLLDSPLHF
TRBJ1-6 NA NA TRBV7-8 TGTGCCAGCAGCTTCCGACGGAGCTCCTATAATTCACCCCTCCACTTT CASSFRRSSYNSPLHF
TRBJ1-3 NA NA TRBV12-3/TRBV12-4 TGTGCCAGCAGTTTACAGGGGAGAAACACCATATATTTT CASSLQGRNTIYF
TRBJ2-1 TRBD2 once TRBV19 TGTGCCAGTAGTTGGGGGACTACTATAAATGAGCAGTTCTTC CASSWGTTINEQFF
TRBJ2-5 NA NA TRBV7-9 TGTGCCAGCAGCTTCCAAGGGGTAGAGACCCAGTACTTC CASSFQGVETQYF
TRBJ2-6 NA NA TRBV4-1 TGCGCCAGCAGCCAAGTTTCCCTCTCTGGGGCCAACGTCCTGACTTTC CASSQVSLSGANVLTF
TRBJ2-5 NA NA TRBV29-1 TGCAGCGTTAAAGACAGGCAAGAGACCCAGTACTTC CSVKDRQETQYF
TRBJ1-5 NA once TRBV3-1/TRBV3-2 TGTGCCAGCAGCCAAGGAGATCAGCCCCAGCATTTT CASSQGDQPQHF
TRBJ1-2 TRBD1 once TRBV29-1 TGCAGCGTTAAAGAACAGGGGAACTATGGCTACACCTTC CSVKEQGNYGYTF
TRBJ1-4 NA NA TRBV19 TGTGCCAGTAGTGTGACAGGCGTAAATGAAAAACTGTTTTTT CASSVTGVNEKLFF
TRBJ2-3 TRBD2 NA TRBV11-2 TGTGCCAGCAGCTTCGGAGCGGGAGGAACAGATACGCAGTATTTT CASSFGAGGTDTQYF
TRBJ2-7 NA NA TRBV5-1 TGCGCCAGCAGCTCGGACACAACCTACGAGCAGTACTTC CASSSDTTYEQYF
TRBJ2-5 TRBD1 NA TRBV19 TGTGCCAGTAGTCTTGGACAGGGCACCCAAGAGACCCAGTACTTC CASSLGQGTQETQYF
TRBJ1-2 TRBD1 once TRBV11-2 TGTGCCAGCAGCTCGTACCGGGACAGGAGTAACTATGGCTACACCTTC CASSSYRDRSNYGYTF
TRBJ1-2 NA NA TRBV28 TGTGCCAGCAGTTTCGTCGATGGCTACACCTTC CASSFVDGYTF
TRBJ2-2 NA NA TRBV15 TGTGCCACCAGGAGGGTAGCGGCGAACACCGGGGAGCTGTTTTTT CATRRVAANTGELFF
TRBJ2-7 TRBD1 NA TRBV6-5 TGTGCCAGCAGTCGGACGTGGACAGGGGGCCACGAGCAGTACTTC CASSRTWTGGHEQYF
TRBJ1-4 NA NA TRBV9 TGTGCCAGCAGCGTAGAGCCCGACAGACCAACTAATGAAAAACTGTTTTTT CASSVEPDRPTNEKLFF
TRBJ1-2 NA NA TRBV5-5 TGTGCCAGCAGCCTCGACCTTCGGGGGGAAATTGGCTACACCTTC CASSLDLRGEIGYTF
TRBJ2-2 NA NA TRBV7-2 TGTGCCAGCAGCCCCAAACCGCGGACTCCGAACACCGGGGAGCTGTTTTTT CASSPKPRTPNTGELFF
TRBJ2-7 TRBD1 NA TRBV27 TGTGCCAGCAGTTCCGGGACAGGCTACGAGCAGTACTTC CASSSGTGYEQYF
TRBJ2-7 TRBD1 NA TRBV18 TGTGCCAGCTCACCTAGGGACAGGGTTGGGTACGAGCAGTACTTC CASSPRDRVGYEQYF
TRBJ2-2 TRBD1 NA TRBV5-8 TGTGCCAGCAGCTTGGGGACAGGGGACACCGGGGAGCTGTTTTTT CASSLGTGDTGELFF
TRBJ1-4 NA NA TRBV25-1 TGTGCCAGCAGTGTCCGGACAGTAGGGCATGAAAAACTGTTTTTT CASSVRTVGHEKLFF
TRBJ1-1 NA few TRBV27 TGTGCCAGCAGTTTAGCCACATGGTACAGGAACACTGAAGCTTTCTTT CASSLATWYRNTEAFF
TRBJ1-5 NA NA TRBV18 TGTGCCAGCTCCCGGGGGGGACAGCCCCAGCATTTT CASSRGGQPQHF
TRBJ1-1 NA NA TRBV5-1 TGCGCCAGCAGCTTGAAGAATTTCGGCACTGAAGCTTTCTTT CASSLKNFGTEAFF
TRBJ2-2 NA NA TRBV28 TGTGCCAGCAGTCCGCGGGGGCTTGGCGGGGAGCTGTTTTTT CASSPRGLGGELFF
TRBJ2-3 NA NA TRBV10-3 TGTGCCGTCGGGCGGGGCAGCGGGAGCACAGATACGCAGTATTTT CAVGRGSGSTDTQYF